This T cell receptor beta chain was sequenced in a study of CD8 T cells in ankylosing spondylitis. Study-wide results and limits: Disease-linked clones, CD8+, were relatively rare in peripheral blood. One TCR beta motif, made up of several highly homologous variants, appeared characteristic of ankylosing spondylitis blood. Matched ankylosing spondylitis synovial fluid reportedly showed significant enrichment of disease-linked clones. Earlier work had already found some motif variants in reactive arthritis synovial fluid and blood.

This CDR3 spans 14 amino acids. V was trimmed by 1 base and J by 4 bases, leaving 11 bases between them. Germline CDR1 MGHRA, CDR2 YSYEKL. This clonotype was detected only a few times. Antigen specificity is unknown. TCRdb re-derived calls from the 5' RACE reads in MiXCR, one entry per CDR3 protein. The sample records 200,000 to 250,000 distinct CDR3 sequences, about a sixth being singletons. Sequencing input: blood, either unsorted or a sorted T cell fraction (not recorded which). The genes are TRBV4-1 and TRBJ2-7; unclear D gene. The sequence was obtained from a male donor with ankylosing spondylitis. The CDR3 loop reads CASSQGGIGYEQYF. In nucleotides, the CDR3 is TGCGCCAGCAGCCAAGGGGGAATCGGGTACGAGCAGTACTTC.